What follows are 18 T cell receptor beta chains derived from one specimen sequenced in a study of shared clonotypes between healthy human individuals. This table comes from immunoSEQ multiplex PCR, and its TCRdb copy is limited to in-frame clones, with some not included. The sample holds 2 million to 2.5 million clones, over 85% seen once. The specimen was naive CD4+ T cells from PBMCs. Subset defined: CD45RA+ positively selected. These receptors all stem from a man younger than 30 in good health. Some clones in this sample may be carry-over from other donors' samples.

CDR3 loop: CASSQVSSGRALETQYF. Written as DNA, the CDR3 is TGTGCCAGCAGCCAAGTCAGTAGCGGGAGGGCCCTGGAGACCCAGTACTTC. The rearrangement links TRBV14 to TRBJ2-5; TRBD2 matches at 11 bases. The V segment lost 1 base and the J segment 5 bases; nucleotides outside the gene matches: 9. The length of the CDR3 is 17 residues. Germline CDR1 and CDR2: SGHDN and FVKESK.

The V and J genes are TRBV18 and TRBJ1-4; no definite D call. The CDR3 contains 13 residues. Looked up from germline, CDR1 is KGHSH and CDR2 is LQKENI. Between the trimmed V and J ends, which lost 2 bases and 10 bases, there was a span of 11 bases. Written as DNA, the CDR3 is TGTGCCAGCTCACCATCATCCCTCGGAAAACTGTTTTTT. Translation gives CASSPSSLGKLFF.

The chain employs TRBV6-1 and TRBJ1-2, with D unresolved. Trimming cost V 0 bases and J 2 bases, with 7 bases left between them. Germline V CDR1 and CDR2: MNHNS, SASEGT. The CDR3 has 14 residues. The CDR3 sequence: CASSEAPANYGYTF. For the CDR3, the DNA is TGTGCCAGCAGTGAAGCGCCGGCAAACTATGGCTACACCTTC.

V and J are TRBV28 and TRBJ2-3; TRBD2 might be the D (7 bases). Germline V gives CDR1 MDHEN, CDR2 SYDVKM. CDR3 length: 17 amino acids. Trimming cost V 5 bases and J 1 base, with 19 bases left between them. DNA of the CDR3: TGTGCCAGCAGTCCGGGGGGCTGGGCTGGAGGCACAGATACGCAGTATTTT. Translation gives CASSPGGWAGGTDTQYF.

The chain uses TRBV7-9 and TRBJ2-2; 8 bases fit TRBD2. Looked up from germline, CDR1 is SEHNR and CDR2 is FQNEAQ (reference sequence). The CDR3 runs to 15 residues. V dropped 2 bases and J dropped 4; count of bases not matched to a gene: 3. In nucleotides, the CDR3 is TGTGCCAGCAGCTTAACGGGAGGGTTCACCGGGGAGCTGTTTTTT. This gives the protein CASSLTGGFTGELFF.

The gene calls are TRBV5-1 and TRBJ2-3; D may be TRBD2 (7 bases). Trimming pared 2 bases from V and 6 bases from J, leaving 19 bases between. Germline V gene data show CDR1 as SGHRS and CDR2 as YFSETQ. This CDR3 has 16 residues. CDR3 sequence: CASSLPGLQGSDTQYF. The DNA of the CDR3 is TGCGCCAGCAGCTTACCGGGACTACAGGGTTCCGATACGCAGTATTTT.

The gene calls are TRBV28 and TRBJ2-1; D call uncertain. V lost 4 bases to trimming and J lost 0 bases, with 13 bases between them. The CDR3 contains 16 residues. Germline V gene sequence: CDR1 MDHEN, CDR2 SYDVKM. This CDR3 is CASSSPGLSSYNEQFF. CDR3 sequence (DNA): TGTGCCAGCAGTTCGCCGGGCCTTAGCTCCTACAATGAGCAGTTCTTC.

The gene calls are TRBV5-1 and TRBJ2-3; TRBD1 matches 8 bases. The CDR3 contains 14 residues. CDR1 and CDR2 from the germline V gene are SGHRS and YFSETQ. With V trimmed by 3 bases and J by 2 bases, 2 bases remained unmatched. The CDR3 DNA is TGCGCCAGCAGCTGGACAGGGCCCACAGATACGCAGTATTTT. Translated: CASSWTGPTDTQYF.

The CDR3 is CASSAWGAEAFF. The CDR3 bases are TGTGCCAGCAGCGCCTGGGGGGCTGAAGCTTTCTTT. This chain joins TRBV9 and TRBJ1-1, with D possibly being TRBD1 (5 bases). V was cut by 3 bases and J by 6 bases, with 9 bases left in between. The germline gives CDR1 SGDLS, CDR2 YYNGEE. The CDR3 is 12 amino acids.

This chain links TRBV15 with TRBJ2-7; no clear D gene. Looked up from germline, CDR1 is LNHNV and CDR2 is YYDKDF (reference sequence). Deletions cut 0 bases from V and 5 bases from J, with 11 bases between. The CDR3 extends over 14 amino acids. In DNA form, the CDR3 reads TGTGCCACCAGCAGAGATAGTTTTGGGAACGAGCAGTACTTC. It yields the protein CATSRDSFGNEQYF.

In its sample, this clone was seen once. J is TRBJ1-2 and V is TRBV28; possible D gene TRBD1, 5 bases. Germline CDR1 and CDR2: MDHEN and SYDVKM. This CDR3 has 16 amino acids. The V end was cut by 5 bases, the J end by 1 base, with 17 bases between. This chain's CDR3 is CASSPDTGRGNYGYTF. The CDR3 DNA reads TGTGCCAGCAGTCCCGACACCGGGAGGGGTAACTATGGCTACACCTTC.

V usage is TRBV7-9 and J usage is TRBJ1-2; D ambiguous. The CDR3 covers 14 residues. V gave up 5 bases and J gave up 4 bases, with 14 bases separating them. Germline-derived CDR1 and CDR2 are SEHNR and FQNEAQ (reference sequence). The CDR3 is CASSPLLGVYGYTF. In DNA form, the CDR3 reads TGTGCCAGCAGCCCCCTTTTAGGCGTCTATGGCTACACCTTC.

The chain is built from TRBV18 and TRBJ1-1; no clear D. This CDR3 comprises 15 residues. V was clipped by 0 bases and J by 1 base, with 9 bases between them. Germline loops: CDR1 KGHSH, CDR2 LQKENI. The CDR3 spells CASSPPGGKNTEAFF. CDR3 nucleotide sequence: TGTGCCAGCTCACCACCGGGCGGGAAGAACACTGAAGCTTTCTTT.

This chain connects TRBV11-2 to TRBJ1-1; TRBD1 aligns across 8 bases. The CDR3 contains 15 residues. Losses at the gene ends were 5 bases for V and 6 bases for J; bases not matched to a gene: 11. CDR1 and CDR2 (germline): SGHAT, FQNNGV. CDR3 loop: CASSLLDRVHAEAFF. In DNA form, the CDR3 reads TGTGCCAGCAGCCTATTGGACAGGGTGCACGCTGAAGCTTTCTTT.

Details on this clone: The same CDR3 arises from other DNA sequences in this sample as well. This sequence joins TRBV9 and TRBJ1-2; TRBD1 matches 9 bases. V shed 4 bases, J shed 2 bases, and the junction held 3 bases outside the gene matches. Germline V lookup: CDR1 SGDLS, CDR2 YYNGEE. The CDR3 totals 14 residues. The CDR3 sequence: CASSPGTGNYGYTF. The CDR3 bases are TGTGCCAGCAGCCCAGGGACAGGGAACTATGGCTACACCTTC.

The J gene is TRBJ2-7, the V gene TRBV11-2; D may be TRBD2 (5 bases). CDR3 length: 15 amino acids. V was clipped by 1 base and J by 1 base, with 11 bases between them. The germline gives CDR1 SGHAT, CDR2 FQNNGV. CDR3 in DNA: TGTGCCAGCAGCTTAGTAGGAGGCGGTTCCTACGAGCAGTACTTC. As protein: CASSLVGGGSYEQYF.

The V call is TRBV7-2, the J call TRBJ2-1; 10 nucleotides align to TRBD2. Germline values: CDR1 SGHTA, CDR2 FQGNSA. Unmatched junction bases numbered 7, after V lost 10 bases and J lost 4 bases. The CDR3 length is 14 residues. For the CDR3, the DNA is TGTGCCACATCGGGGACTAGCGTTTACAATGAGCAGTTCTTC. The encoded protein is CATSGTSVYNEQFF.

The chain joins TRBV28 to TRBJ1-2, with 8 bases fitting TRBD1. The germline V gene has CDR1 MDHEN and CDR2 SYDVKM. The CDR3 covers 17 residues. V trimming: 0 bases; J trimming: 5 bases; junction bases outside the gene matches: 11. DNA of the CDR3: TGTGCCAGCAGTTTATGGTCCCACGGACAGGGATTGTATGGCTACACCTTC. As protein: CASSLWSHGQGLYGYTF.